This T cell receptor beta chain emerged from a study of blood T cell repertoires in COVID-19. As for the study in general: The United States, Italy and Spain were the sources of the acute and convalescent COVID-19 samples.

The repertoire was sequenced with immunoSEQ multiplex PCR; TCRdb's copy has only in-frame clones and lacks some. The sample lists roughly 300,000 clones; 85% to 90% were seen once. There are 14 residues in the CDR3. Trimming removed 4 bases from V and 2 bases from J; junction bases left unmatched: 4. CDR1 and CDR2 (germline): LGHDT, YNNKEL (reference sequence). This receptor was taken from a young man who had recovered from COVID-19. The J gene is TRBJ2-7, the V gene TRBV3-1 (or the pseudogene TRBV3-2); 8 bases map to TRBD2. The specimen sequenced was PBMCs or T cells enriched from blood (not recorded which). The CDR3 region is CASSRAGGPYEQYF. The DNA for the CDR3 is TGTGCCAGCAGCCGGGCGGGGGGACCCTACGAGCAGTACTTC.